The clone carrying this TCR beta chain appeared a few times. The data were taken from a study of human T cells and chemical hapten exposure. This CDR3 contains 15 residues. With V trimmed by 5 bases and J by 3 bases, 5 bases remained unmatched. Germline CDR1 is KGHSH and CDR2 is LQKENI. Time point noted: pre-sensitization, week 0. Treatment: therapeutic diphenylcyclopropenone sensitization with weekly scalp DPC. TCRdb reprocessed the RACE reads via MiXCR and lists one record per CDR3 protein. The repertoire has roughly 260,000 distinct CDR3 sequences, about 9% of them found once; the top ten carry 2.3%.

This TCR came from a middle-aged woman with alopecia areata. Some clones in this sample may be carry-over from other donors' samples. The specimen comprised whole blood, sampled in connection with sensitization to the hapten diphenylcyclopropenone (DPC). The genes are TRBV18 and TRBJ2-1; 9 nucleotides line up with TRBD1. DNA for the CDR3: TGTGCCAGCTCAGCGACAGGGGGTAACTACAATGAGCAGTTCTTC. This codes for CASSATGGNYNEQFF.